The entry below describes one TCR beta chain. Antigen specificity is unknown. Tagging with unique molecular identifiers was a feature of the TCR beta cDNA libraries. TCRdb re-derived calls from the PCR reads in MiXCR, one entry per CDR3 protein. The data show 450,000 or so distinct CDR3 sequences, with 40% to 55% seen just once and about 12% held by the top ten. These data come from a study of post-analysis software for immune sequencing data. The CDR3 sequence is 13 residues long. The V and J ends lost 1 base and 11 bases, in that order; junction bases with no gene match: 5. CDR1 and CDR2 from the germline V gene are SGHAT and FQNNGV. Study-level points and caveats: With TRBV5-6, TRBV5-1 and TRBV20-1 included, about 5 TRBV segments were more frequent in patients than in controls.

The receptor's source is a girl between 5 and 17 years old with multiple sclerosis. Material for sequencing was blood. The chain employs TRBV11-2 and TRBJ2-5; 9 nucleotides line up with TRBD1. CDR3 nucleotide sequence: TGTGCCAGCAGCTTAGGGACAGGGGAAGGGCAGTACTTC. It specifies CASSLGTGEGQYF.